This TCR beta chain came from a study of response to subunit inactivated influenza vaccine. In TCRdb, the RT-PCR reads were re-called with MiXCR into one record per CDR3 protein. The sample yields a few hundred thousand distinct CDR3 sequences, about a tenth seen once. The receptor was derived from a man aged 45-65 years who received an inactivated influenza vaccine. The sequenced sample was PBMCs from blood, obtained 45 days after vaccination.

The CDR3 loop is CATSAGLAGVETQYF. The CDR3 DNA is TGTGCCACCAGCGCAGGACTAGCGGGAGTGGAGACCCAGTACTTC. The chain employs TRBV24-1 and TRBJ2-5; TRBD2 agrees at 13 bases. J was trimmed by 5 bases and V by 7 bases; bases with no gene match: 6. This CDR3 region has 15 residues. The germline CDR1 and CDR2 sequences are KGHDR and SFDVKD.